This TCR beta chain was observed in a study of shared clonotypes between healthy human individuals. Study background: The study used three CD4 naive, three CD4 memory, two CD8 naive and one CD8 memory plate per donor.

The repertoire was sequenced with immunoSEQ multiplex PCR; TCRdb's copy has only in-frame clones and lacks some. In the table there are under 80,000 clones, 60% to 70% of which are singletons. A note on this clone: Its matching antigen is unknown.

Broader study findings: Specimens sampled were limited to blood, with tissue repertoires likely differing. Non-shared clonotypes showed lower generation probabilities than clonotypes common to all four donors.

The clonotype comes from a man in his thirties or forties in good health. Sequencing input: memory CD8+ T cells sorted from blood. The subset denotes: CD45RO+ cells pooled with CCR7-negative TemRA cells.

The CDR3 bases are TGCGCCAGCAGCCAGGATGGGGTCCCCTTCACTGAAGCTTTCTTT. Residues: CASSQDGVPFTEAFF. The chain is built from TRBV4-3 and TRBJ1-1, with no clear D. CDR3 length: 15 amino acids. The germline gives CDR1 LGHNA, CDR2 YSLEER. The V end lost 3 bases, the J end lost 4 bases, and 15 bases lay between the germline ends.